This T cell receptor beta chain was documented in a study of beta chain features in type 1 diabetes. Study-wide context: Healthy donors and patients had similar age, gender and cell yields.

Whole-study results and caveats: The study found that naive, central memory and Treg TCRB repertoires appeared more similar in patients than in healthy donors.

Notes on this clone: Its specificity is not known.

Trimming left V 0 bases short and J 4 bases short, with 18 bases between. Germline CDR1 and CDR2: MNHEY and SMNVEV (reference sequence). The CDR3 sequence is 17 residues long. The isolated RNA, all of it, was reverse transcribed, so expressed TCRB transcripts were what got sequenced. Clones were read by immunoSEQ multiplex PCR, and TCRdb kept only the in-frame ones, dropping some. The table shows about 200,000 clones, with about a tenth occurring only once. The chain carries TRBV27 and TRBJ1-2; possible D gene TRBD1, 5 bases. The sequence was collected from a man aged 18 to 29 in good health. The sequenced material came from central memory CD4+ T cells from blood. The CDR3 DNA sequence: TGTGCCAGCAGTTTATCGAGGGGTGGTTGGTCGGGCTATGGCTACACCTTC. Amino acid sequence: CASSLSRGGWSGYGYTF.